This T cell receptor (beta chain) was profiled in a study of blood T cell repertoires in COVID-19. Study in general: Both acute and convalescent COVID-19 samples were obtained from the United States, Italy and Spain. Sample material is recorded as cDNA or gDNA derived from T cells, B-cell-depleted T cells, or PBMCs.

V lost 4 bases to trimming and J lost 0 bases, with 14 bases between them. Germline V CDR1 and CDR2: SGHRS, YFSETQ. The CDR3 has 15 amino acids. The authors' processing: Estimated nucleated cell counts came from reference gene primer amplification. The protocol was immunoSEQ multiplex PCR, while the TCRdb copy is restricted to in-frame clones and leaves out a portion. D and trimming were read from the DNA, whereas the V and J calls and clone size are those reported in that table. The sample lists around 130,000 clones; 70% to 80% were seen once. The rearrangement uses TRBV5-1 and TRBJ2-7; D perhaps matches TRBD2 (5 bases). The clonotype comes from a man between 50 and 59 years old with acute or convalescent COVID-19. The sequenced sample consisted of peripheral blood. This CDR3 reads CASSPGPGDSYEQYV. The CDR3 DNA reads TGCGCCAGCAGCCCCGGACCCGGGGACTCCTACGAGCAGTACGTC.